This T cell receptor (beta chain) was sequenced in a study of blood T cell repertoires in COVID-19. Study information: Researchers got acute and convalescent COVID-19 samples from the United States, Italy and Spain. PBMCs, B-cell-depleted T cells, or T cells provided the cDNA or gDNA that made up the material.

Trimming pared 0 bases from V and 7 bases from J, leaving 13 bases between. The germline V gene encodes CDR1 MNHEY and CDR2 SVGEGT. The CDR3 extends over 15 amino acids. In the original workflow: Quantification of nucleated cells was approximated via reference gene primer amplification. Here immunoSEQ multiplex PCR was the method, and the copy in TCRdb shows in-frame clones only, minus some. The V and J calls and the clone size are those of that table, but D and trimming were determined from the DNA. Of tens of thousands of clones listed, over 70% are singletons. This chain uses TRBV6-2 or TRBV6-3 with TRBJ1-5, with D maybe TRBD1 (5 bases). Sequencing was done on a sample of peripheral blood. The sequence was obtained from an older woman with acute or convalescent COVID-19. Here the CDR3 reads CASSYSRQGGQPQHF. The CDR3, as DNA: TGTGCCAGCAGTTACTCGAGGCAGGGTGGCCAGCCCCAGCATTTT.